This T cell receptor beta chain was profiled in a study of human T cells and chemical hapten exposure. Time point reported: patch test 2, 6 weeks after DPC sensitization. Stated treatment: therapeutic diphenylcyclopropenone sensitization with weekly scalp DPC. Venepuncture was done earlier than the placement of each patch test. Alopecia patients, 18 to 70 years old and DPC-suitable, served as donors. The sample holds many counts of this clonotype. Each CDR3 protein is one row after TCRdb ran MiXCR on the RACE reads. The sample includes fewer than 100,000 distinct CDR3 sequences, approximately 9.3% of them seen just once. Deletions cut 0 bases from V and 6 bases from J, with 26 bases between. The length of the CDR3 is 19 residues. Germline CDR1 reads DFQATT; CDR2 reads SNEGSKA (reference sequence).

The sequences come from whole blood, collected in connection with sensitization to the hapten diphenylcyclopropenone (DPC). The receptor's source is a woman between 40 and 50 years old with alopecia areata. Some clones in this sample may be carry-over from other donors' samples. The J gene is TRBJ2-2, the V gene TRBV20-1, with D perhaps TRBD1 or TRBD2 (5 bases each). CDR3 nucleotide sequence: TGCAGTGCTAGAGATGGCAGCGGACCAGGGTTGTGGGACGCCGGGGAGCTGTTTTTT. Protein product: CSARDGSGPGLWDAGELFF.